This is a list of T cell receptor beta chains from one sample in a study of shared clonotypes between healthy human individuals. Here immunoSEQ multiplex PCR was the method, and the copy in TCRdb shows in-frame clones only, minus some. The sample carries 2 million to 2.5 million clones, roughly 96% recorded once. Material: naive CD4+ T cells sorted from blood. The receptors here all came from a young man in good health. Each CDR3 is given with its conserved first and last residue. The order of the fields is CDR3 DNA, CDR3 protein, D gene, V gene, J gene, clone size. D genes are given only for firm matches. Size values are once, few and many counts, or a class for expanded clones, and some rows have none.

cdr3_nt: TGCGCCAGCAGCTCCGCCGGGACTCAGTACGAGCAGTACTTC
cdr3_aa: CASSSAGTQYEQYF
d_call: -
v_call: TRBV5-1
j_call: TRBJ2-7
clone_size: -

cdr3_nt: TGTGCCAGCAGTGAAGTTCAGGGACAGGGGGCGAGGTTCTATGGCTACACCTTC
cdr3_aa: CASSEVQGQGARFYGYTF
d_call: TRBD1
v_call: TRBV2
j_call: TRBJ1-2
clone_size: -

cdr3_nt: TGTGCCAGCAGTCCGGGGGGGCCTGGCTACACCTTC
cdr3_aa: CASSPGGPGYTF
d_call: -
v_call: TRBV27
j_call: TRBJ1-2
clone_size: -

cdr3_nt: TGTGCCAGCAGCTCCCCCTCCTACGAGCAGTACTTC
cdr3_aa: CASSSPSYEQYF
d_call: -
v_call: TRBV7-6
j_call: TRBJ2-7
clone_size: -

cdr3_nt: TGTGCCAGCAGCTCAGCGGGAGGGTCCCACGAGCAGTACTTC
cdr3_aa: CASSSAGGSHEQYF
d_call: TRBD2
v_call: TRBV5-4
j_call: TRBJ2-7
clone_size: once

cdr3_nt: TGTGCCAGCAGCCCGAACCAGGGGAACACTAATGAAAAACTGTTTTTT
cdr3_aa: CASSPNQGNTNEKLFF
d_call: -
v_call: TRBV9
j_call: TRBJ1-4
clone_size: -

cdr3_nt: TGTGCCAGCAGTTTGGGGGACAGGGGGCTCGGCTACACCTTC
cdr3_aa: CASSLGDRGLGYTF
d_call: TRBD1
v_call: TRBV28
j_call: TRBJ1-2
clone_size: -

cdr3_nt: TGTGCCAGCACTCAAACAGACCCCTACGAGCAGTACTTC
cdr3_aa: CASTQTDPYEQYF
d_call: -
v_call: TRBV5-4
j_call: TRBJ2-7
clone_size: once

cdr3_nt: TGCAGCGTTACAGGGTATCGAAGCTCCTACAATGAGCAGTTCTTC
cdr3_aa: CSVTGYRSSYNEQFF
d_call: -
v_call: TRBV29-1
j_call: TRBJ2-1
clone_size: once

cdr3_nt: TGTGCCAGCAGCCTCCTCTCGGGGACCGGGGAGCTGTTTTTT
cdr3_aa: CASSLLSGTGELFF
d_call: -
v_call: TRBV7-8
j_call: TRBJ2-2
clone_size: once

cdr3_nt: TGTGCCAGCAGCACAAACAGGGGCGGCGAGCAGTACTTC
cdr3_aa: CASSTNRGGEQYF
d_call: TRBD1
v_call: TRBV7-2
j_call: TRBJ2-7
clone_size: -

cdr3_nt: TGCGCCAGCAGCTTGGAATACAGGTCGAGCTCCTACGAGCAGTACTTC
cdr3_aa: CASSLEYRSSSYEQYF
d_call: -
v_call: TRBV5-1
j_call: TRBJ2-7
clone_size: -

cdr3_nt: TGTGCCAGCATCCCATCTCAGGGACTAGGGGTCTACGAGCAGTACTTC
cdr3_aa: CASIPSQGLGVYEQYF
d_call: TRBD2
v_call: TRBV6-6
j_call: TRBJ2-7
clone_size: -

cdr3_nt: TGTGCCAGTAGTACTGTCTCAAGCGGGAATTCACCCCTCCACTTT
cdr3_aa: CASSTVSSGNSPLHF
d_call: -
v_call: TRBV19
j_call: TRBJ1-6
clone_size: -

cdr3_nt: TGTGCCAGCAGCCTGAGGGGGCGGGAGGTATACAATGAGCAGTTCTTC
cdr3_aa: CASSLRGREVYNEQFF
d_call: -
v_call: TRBV5-6
j_call: TRBJ2-1
clone_size: -

cdr3_nt: TGTGCCAGCAGCGACAGGGGACGGAACACTGAAGCTTTCTTT
cdr3_aa: CASSDRGRNTEAFF
d_call: TRBD1
v_call: TRBV2
j_call: TRBJ1-1
clone_size: once

cdr3_nt: TGTGCCAGCAGCTTGGAGGGGGCCGGGACCCAGTACTTC
cdr3_aa: CASSLEGAGTQYF
d_call: TRBD1
v_call: TRBV5-8
j_call: TRBJ2-5
clone_size: -

cdr3_nt: TGTGCCAGCAGCCCCGGGCCCTTAGTTGTTACCACTGAAGCTTTCTTT
cdr3_aa: CASSPGPLVVTTEAFF
d_call: -
v_call: TRBV11-2
j_call: TRBJ1-1
clone_size: -

cdr3_nt: TGTGCCAGCAGTGGGACGCGTCCCACAGATACGCAGTATTTT
cdr3_aa: CASSGTRPTDTQYF
d_call: -
v_call: TRBV2
j_call: TRBJ2-3
clone_size: -

cdr3_nt: TGCGCCAGCAAGGTCGGGACAGGGGGCGGCACTGAAGCTTTCTTT
cdr3_aa: CASKVGTGGGTEAFF
d_call: TRBD1
v_call: TRBV5-1
j_call: TRBJ1-1
clone_size: -

cdr3_nt: TGCGCCAGCAAGACTACAACAGGGGCCTATGGCTACACCTTC
cdr3_aa: CASKTTTGAYGYTF
d_call: TRBD1
v_call: TRBV5-1
j_call: TRBJ1-2
clone_size: -

cdr3_nt: TGCGCCAGCACCCCGGGAGGGGACCAAGAGACCCAGTACTTC
cdr3_aa: CASTPGGDQETQYF
d_call: TRBD2
v_call: TRBV5-1
j_call: TRBJ2-5
clone_size: -

cdr3_nt: TGTGCCAGCAGCTTAGGGGGACCTATGGATGGGACTGAAGCTTTCTTT
cdr3_aa: CASSLGGPMDGTEAFF
d_call: -
v_call: TRBV5-4
j_call: TRBJ1-1
clone_size: once

cdr3_nt: TGTGCCAGCTCACCACTAACGGACTCCTACGAGCAGTACTTC
cdr3_aa: CASSPLTDSYEQYF
d_call: -
v_call: TRBV18
j_call: TRBJ2-7
clone_size: once

cdr3_nt: TGTGCCAGCAGCTTGGGGGCGGGTCGAGACGAGCAGTACTTC
cdr3_aa: CASSLGAGRDEQYF
d_call: -
v_call: TRBV5-4
j_call: TRBJ2-7
clone_size: -

cdr3_nt: TGTGCCAGCAGCCCGGGGGGGGCTTATCAAGAGACCCAGTACTTC
cdr3_aa: CASSPGGAYQETQYF
d_call: TRBD2
v_call: TRBV11-2
j_call: TRBJ2-5
clone_size: -

cdr3_nt: TGTGCCAGCAGTTATCAGGGGTTGAACACTGAAGCTTTCTTT
cdr3_aa: CASSYQGLNTEAFF
d_call: -
v_call: TRBV6-6
j_call: TRBJ1-1
clone_size: -

cdr3_nt: TGTGCCAGCAGTTTAAGCTCGGTACAGGCGAAGCAGTACTTC
cdr3_aa: CASSLSSVQAKQYF
d_call: -
v_call: TRBV28
j_call: TRBJ2-7
clone_size: once

cdr3_nt: TGTGCCAGCTCCCGGGGCCGACAAATTCTCTACGAGCAGTACTTC
cdr3_aa: CASSRGRQILYEQYF
d_call: -
v_call: TRBV6-5
j_call: TRBJ2-7
clone_size: -

cdr3_nt: TGTGCCAGCAGTTACTCGGGGGCCTTCGGTGGAAACACCATATATTTT
cdr3_aa: CASSYSGAFGGNTIYF
d_call: -
v_call: TRBV6-5
j_call: TRBJ1-3
clone_size: -

cdr3_nt: TGTGCCAGCAGTTACTCGACGGGGAGCAATCAGCCCCAGCATTTT
cdr3_aa: CASSYSTGSNQPQHF
d_call: -
v_call: TRBV6-6
j_call: TRBJ1-5
clone_size: once

cdr3_nt: TGTGCCAGCAGCTTAGGTCTCTATATAGGGGAGAGTGAGCAGTTCTTC
cdr3_aa: CASSLGLYIGESEQFF
d_call: -
v_call: TRBV11-2
j_call: TRBJ2-1
clone_size: -

cdr3_nt: TGTGCCAGCAGCGTAGAAGGATCCGGGGAGCTGTTTTTT
cdr3_aa: CASSVEGSGELFF
d_call: -
v_call: TRBV9
j_call: TRBJ2-2
clone_size: -

cdr3_nt: TGTGCCAGCAGCGCAGGGGCTAGCGGGAGTCGGGTAGATACGCAGTATTTT
cdr3_aa: CASSAGASGSRVDTQYF
d_call: TRBD2
v_call: TRBV9
j_call: TRBJ2-3
clone_size: -

cdr3_nt: TGTGCCAGCTCACCAGACAGTGATAGGACCTACGAGCAGTACTTC
cdr3_aa: CASSPDSDRTYEQYF
d_call: -
v_call: TRBV18
j_call: TRBJ2-7
clone_size: -

cdr3_nt: TGCGCCAGCAGTGAGGGACAGGGGGATGGCTACACCTTC
cdr3_aa: CASSEGQGDGYTF
d_call: TRBD1
v_call: TRBV10-2
j_call: TRBJ1-2
clone_size: once

cdr3_nt: TGTGCCAGCAGGCCCTCCGGGTCGGATGGCTACACCTTC
cdr3_aa: CASRPSGSDGYTF
d_call: -
v_call: TRBV6-1
j_call: TRBJ1-2
clone_size: -

cdr3_nt: TGTGCCAGCAGTTCTAACAGGGGCACTGAAGCTTTCTTT
cdr3_aa: CASSSNRGTEAFF
d_call: TRBD1
v_call: TRBV6-1
j_call: TRBJ1-1
clone_size: -

cdr3_nt: TGTGCCATCAGTGAGTCGGAAGGGTTAGCGGGAGCGGTTGAGCAGTTCTTC
cdr3_aa: CAISESEGLAGAVEQFF
d_call: TRBD2
v_call: TRBV10-3
j_call: TRBJ2-1
clone_size: -

cdr3_nt: TGTGCCAGCAAGGGGGCGGCCACCTATGGCTACACCTTC
cdr3_aa: CASKGAATYGYTF
d_call: TRBD1
v_call: TRBV19
j_call: TRBJ1-2
clone_size: once

cdr3_nt: TGTGCCAGCAGCCGGACAGGGTGGAGGACAGATACGCAGTATTTT
cdr3_aa: CASSRTGWRTDTQYF
d_call: TRBD1
v_call: TRBV7-9
j_call: TRBJ2-3
clone_size: -

cdr3_nt: TGTGCCAGCTCACCACTGCAGGATCGCTCCTACGAGCAGTACTTC
cdr3_aa: CASSPLQDRSYEQYF
d_call: -
v_call: TRBV18
j_call: TRBJ2-7
clone_size: -

cdr3_nt: TGTGCCATCAAAGGTTCTAGTCGCGAGACCCAGTACTTC
cdr3_aa: CAIKGSSRETQYF
d_call: -
v_call: TRBV10-3
j_call: TRBJ2-5
clone_size: -

cdr3_nt: TGTGCCAGCAACAAGAGGACAGGTTTAAATGAGCAGTTCTTC
cdr3_aa: CASNKRTGLNEQFF
d_call: TRBD1
v_call: TRBV2
j_call: TRBJ2-1
clone_size: -

cdr3_nt: TGTGCCTGGACCTCAGGGAAACACTATGGCTACACCTTC
cdr3_aa: CAWTSGKHYGYTF
d_call: -
v_call: TRBV30
j_call: TRBJ1-2
clone_size: -

cdr3_nt: TGTGCCAGCACTGCCGACAGGGGGCACACCGGGGAGCTGTTTTTT
cdr3_aa: CASTADRGHTGELFF
d_call: TRBD1
v_call: TRBV2
j_call: TRBJ2-2
clone_size: -

cdr3_nt: TGTGCCAGCTCACCACTAGGCGCTAATGGGAACACTGAAGCTTTCTTT
cdr3_aa: CASSPLGANGNTEAFF
d_call: -
v_call: TRBV18
j_call: TRBJ1-1
clone_size: -

cdr3_nt: TGTGCCAGCAGTCTACAGGGGGCTGATGAAAAACTGTTTTTT
cdr3_aa: CASSLQGADEKLFF
d_call: TRBD1
v_call: TRBV2
j_call: TRBJ1-4
clone_size: once

cdr3_nt: TGTGCCAGCAGCCGCCGAACTGGAGACTCCTACGAGCAGTACTTC
cdr3_aa: CASSRRTGDSYEQYF
d_call: -
v_call: TRBV4-2
j_call: TRBJ2-7
clone_size: once

cdr3_nt: TGTGCCAGCAGCCTAGATTTGAACACTGAAGCTTTCTTT
cdr3_aa: CASSLDLNTEAFF
d_call: -
v_call: TRBV7-2
j_call: TRBJ1-1
clone_size: -

cdr3_nt: TGTGCCAGCAGTTCCGGGAGGGCCCCTTCCTATGAGCAGTTCTTC
cdr3_aa: CASSSGRAPSYEQFF
d_call: TRBD2
v_call: TRBV6-6
j_call: TRBJ2-1
clone_size: -

cdr3_nt: TGTGCCAGCAGTTACTCAAGCTTGGGCACCTACGAGCAGTACTTC
cdr3_aa: CASSYSSLGTYEQYF
d_call: -
v_call: TRBV6-5
j_call: TRBJ2-7
clone_size: few

cdr3_nt: TGTGCCAGCAGCTCCCAGGGTCCCGGGGAGCTGTTTTTT
cdr3_aa: CASSSQGPGELFF
d_call: -
v_call: TRBV5-4
j_call: TRBJ2-2
clone_size: -

cdr3_nt: TGTGCCAGCTCGTTTATGGGTCAGCCCCAGCATTTT
cdr3_aa: CASSFMGQPQHF
d_call: -
v_call: TRBV6-5
j_call: TRBJ1-5
clone_size: -

cdr3_nt: TGTGCTAGCAGCTTGGCTAGCGGGGTACCTCAAGAGACCCAGTACTTC
cdr3_aa: CASSLASGVPQETQYF
d_call: TRBD2
v_call: TRBV7-7
j_call: TRBJ2-5
clone_size: -

cdr3_nt: TGTGCCTGGGGACGAGACGAGGGTGAAAAACTGTTTTTT
cdr3_aa: CAWGRDEGEKLFF
d_call: -
v_call: TRBV30
j_call: TRBJ1-4
clone_size: -

cdr3_nt: TGTGCCAGCAGTTTCAGGGGGACCGGAGATACGCAGTATTTT
cdr3_aa: CASSFRGTGDTQYF
d_call: TRBD1
v_call: TRBV7-9
j_call: TRBJ2-3
clone_size: -

cdr3_nt: TGTGCCAGCAGCCCCACGACAGGCCCACTCTATGGCTACACCTTC
cdr3_aa: CASSPTTGPLYGYTF
d_call: -
v_call: TRBV11-2
j_call: TRBJ1-2
clone_size: -